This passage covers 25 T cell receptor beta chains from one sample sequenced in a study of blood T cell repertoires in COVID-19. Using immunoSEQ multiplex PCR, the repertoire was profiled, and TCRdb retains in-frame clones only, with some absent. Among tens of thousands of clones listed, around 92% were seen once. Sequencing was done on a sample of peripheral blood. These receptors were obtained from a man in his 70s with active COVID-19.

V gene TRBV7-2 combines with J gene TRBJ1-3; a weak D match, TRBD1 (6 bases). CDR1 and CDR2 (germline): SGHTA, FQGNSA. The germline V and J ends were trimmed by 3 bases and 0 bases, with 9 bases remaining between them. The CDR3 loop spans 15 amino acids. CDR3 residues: CASSFRGSSGNTIYF. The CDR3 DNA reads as TGTGCCAGCAGCTTCAGGGGAAGCTCTGGAAACACCATATATTTT.

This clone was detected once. CDR3 bases: TGCAGTGCTAGTGCGGTTTTGAATTCACCCCTCCACTTT. It encodes CSASAVLNSPLHF. The rearrangement links TRBV20-1 to TRBJ1-6, with D unresolved. The germline CDR1 and CDR2 sequences are DFQATT and SNEGSKA (reference sequence). CDR3 length equals 13 residues. Trimming left V 3 bases short and J 7 bases short, with 10 bases between.

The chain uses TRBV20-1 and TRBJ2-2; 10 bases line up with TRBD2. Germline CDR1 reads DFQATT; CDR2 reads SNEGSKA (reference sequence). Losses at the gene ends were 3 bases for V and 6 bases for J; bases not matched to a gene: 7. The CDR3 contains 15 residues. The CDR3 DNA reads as TGCAGTGCTAGTTATAGCGGGAGGAGCTCCGGGGAGCTGTTTTTT. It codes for CSASYSGRSSGELFF.

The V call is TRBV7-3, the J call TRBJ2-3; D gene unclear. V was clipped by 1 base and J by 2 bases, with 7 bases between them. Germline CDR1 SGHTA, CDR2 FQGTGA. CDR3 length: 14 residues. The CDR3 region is CASSLIDTTDTQYF. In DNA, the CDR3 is TGTGCCAGCAGCTTAATTGACACCACAGATACGCAGTATTTT. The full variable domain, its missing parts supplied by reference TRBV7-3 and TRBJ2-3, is GAGVSQTPSNKVTEKGKYVELRCDPISGHTALYWYRQSLGQGPEFLIYFQGTGAADDSGLPNDRFFAVRPEGSVSTLKIQRTERGDSAVYLCASSLIDTTDTQYFGPGTRLTVL.

CDR3 sequence (DNA): TGCAGCGTATCGACAGGGCTGCTCCGGGCCCAGTACTTC. This gives the protein CSVSTGLLRAQYF. The chain links TRBV29-1 to TRBJ2-5; TRBD1 agrees at 7 bases. The germline CDR1 and CDR2 sequences are SQVTM and ANQGSEA. V trimming: 6 bases; J trimming: 9 bases; junction bases outside the gene matches: 13. The CDR3 spans 13 residues.

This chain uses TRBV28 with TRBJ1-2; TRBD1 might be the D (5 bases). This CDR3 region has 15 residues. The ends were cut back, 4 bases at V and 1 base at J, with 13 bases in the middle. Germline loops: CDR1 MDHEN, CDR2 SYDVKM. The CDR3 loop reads CASSSPGGDNYGYTF. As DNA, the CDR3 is TGTGCCAGCAGTTCTCCGGGGGGGGATAACTATGGCTACACCTTC.

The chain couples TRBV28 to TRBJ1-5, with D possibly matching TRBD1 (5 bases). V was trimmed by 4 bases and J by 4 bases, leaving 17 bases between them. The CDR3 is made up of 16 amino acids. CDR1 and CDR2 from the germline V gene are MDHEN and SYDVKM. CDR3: CASSSPLGAGNQPQHF. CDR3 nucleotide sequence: TGTGCCAGCAGTTCCCCGTTAGGGGCTGGAAATCAGCCCCAGCATTTT.

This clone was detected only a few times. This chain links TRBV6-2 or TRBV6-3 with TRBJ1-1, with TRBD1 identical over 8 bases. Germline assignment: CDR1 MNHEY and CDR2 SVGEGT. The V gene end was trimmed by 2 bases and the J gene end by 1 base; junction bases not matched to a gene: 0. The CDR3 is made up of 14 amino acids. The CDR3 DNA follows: TGTGCCAGCAGTTACGGACAGGGGAACACTGAAGCTTTCTTT. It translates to CASSYGQGNTEAFF.

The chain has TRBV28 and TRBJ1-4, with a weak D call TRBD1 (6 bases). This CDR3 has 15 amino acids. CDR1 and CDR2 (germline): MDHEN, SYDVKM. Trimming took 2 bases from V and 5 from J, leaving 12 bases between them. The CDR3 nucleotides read TGTGCCAGCAGTTTACCCGGACAGCAAAATGAAAAACTGTTTTTT. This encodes CASSLPGQQNEKLFF.

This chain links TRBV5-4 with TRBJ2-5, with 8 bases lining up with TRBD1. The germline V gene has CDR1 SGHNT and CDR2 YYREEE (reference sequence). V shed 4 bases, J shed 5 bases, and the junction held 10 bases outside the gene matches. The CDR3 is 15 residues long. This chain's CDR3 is CASSKDRGGGETQYF. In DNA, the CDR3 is TGTGCCAGCAGCAAAGACAGGGGTGGAGGGGAGACCCAGTACTTC. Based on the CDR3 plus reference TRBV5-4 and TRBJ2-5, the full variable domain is ETGVTQSPTHLIKTRGQQVTLRCSSQSGHNTVSWYQQALGQGPQFIFQYYREEENGRGNFPPRFSGLQFPNYSSELNVNALELDDSALYLCASSKDRGGGETQYFGPGTRLLVL.

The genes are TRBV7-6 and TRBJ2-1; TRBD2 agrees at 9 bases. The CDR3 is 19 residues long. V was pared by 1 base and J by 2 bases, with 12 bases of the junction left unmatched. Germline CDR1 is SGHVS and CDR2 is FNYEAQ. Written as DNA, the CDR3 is TGTGCCAGCAGCTTAGAAGGGTTAGCGGGAGTTGTCGCCTACAATGAGCAGTTCTTC. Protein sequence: CASSLEGLAGVVAYNEQFF. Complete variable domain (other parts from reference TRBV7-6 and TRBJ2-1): GAGVSQSPRYKVTKRGQDVALRCDPISGHVSLYWYRQALGQGPEFLTYFNYEAQQDKSGLPNDRFSAERPEGSISTLTIQRTEQRDSAMYRCASSLEGLAGVVAYNEQFFGPGTRLTVL.

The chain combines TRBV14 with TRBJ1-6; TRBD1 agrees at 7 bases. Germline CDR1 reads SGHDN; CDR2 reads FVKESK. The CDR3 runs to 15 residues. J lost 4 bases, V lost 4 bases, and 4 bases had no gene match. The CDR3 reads CASSRLQGYNSPLHF. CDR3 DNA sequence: TGTGCCAGCAGCCGTTTACAGGGGTATAATTCACCCCTCCACTTT. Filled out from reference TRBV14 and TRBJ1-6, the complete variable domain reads EAGVTQFPSHSVIEKGQTVTLRCDPISGHDNLYWYRRVMGKEIKFLLHFVKESKQDESGMPNNRFLAERTGGTYSTLKVQPAELEDSGVYFCASSRLQGYNSPLHFGNGTRLTVT.

CDR3 amino acids: CASSLGQGYNEQFF. CDR3 DNA: TGTGCCAGCAGCTTAGGACAGGGTTACAATGAGCAGTTCTTC. The J gene is TRBJ2-1, the V gene TRBV11-3; TRBD1 aligns across 7 bases. Germline lookup yields CDR1 SGHNT and CDR2 YENEEA. The V gene end was trimmed by 1 base and the J gene end by 4 bases; junction bases not matched to a gene: 1. The CDR3 covers 14 residues.

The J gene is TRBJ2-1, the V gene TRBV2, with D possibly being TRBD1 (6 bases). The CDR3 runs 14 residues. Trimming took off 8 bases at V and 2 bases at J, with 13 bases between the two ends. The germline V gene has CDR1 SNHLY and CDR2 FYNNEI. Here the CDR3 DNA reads TGTGCCAGCTCAGGGGCTCTGACCTACAATGAGCAGTTCTTC. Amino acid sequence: CASSGALTYNEQFF.

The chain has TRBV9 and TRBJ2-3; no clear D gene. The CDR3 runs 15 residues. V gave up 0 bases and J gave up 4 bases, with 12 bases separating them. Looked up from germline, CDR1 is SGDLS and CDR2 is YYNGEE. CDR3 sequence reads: CASSVAHFVADTQYF. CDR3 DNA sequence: TGTGCCAGCAGCGTAGCCCACTTCGTAGCAGATACGCAGTATTTT.

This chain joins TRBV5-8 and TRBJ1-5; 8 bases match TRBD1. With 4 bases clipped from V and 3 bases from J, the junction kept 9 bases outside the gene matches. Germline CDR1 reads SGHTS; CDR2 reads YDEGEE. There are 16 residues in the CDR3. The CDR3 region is CASSTGQGPFNQPQHF. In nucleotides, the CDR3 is TGTGCCAGCAGCACTGGACAGGGACCCTTCAATCAGCCCCAGCATTTT.

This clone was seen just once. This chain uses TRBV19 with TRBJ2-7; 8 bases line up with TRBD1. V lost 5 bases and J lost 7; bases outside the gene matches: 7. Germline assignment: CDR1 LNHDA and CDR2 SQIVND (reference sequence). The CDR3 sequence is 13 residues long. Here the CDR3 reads CASSPGQGLEQYF. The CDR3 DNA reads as TGTGCCAGTAGTCCAGGACAGGGTCTGGAGCAGTACTTC.

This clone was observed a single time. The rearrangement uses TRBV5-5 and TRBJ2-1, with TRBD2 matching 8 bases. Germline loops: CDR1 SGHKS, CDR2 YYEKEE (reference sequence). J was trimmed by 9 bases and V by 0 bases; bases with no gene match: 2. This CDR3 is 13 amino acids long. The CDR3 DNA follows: TGTGCCAGCAGCTTGGTAAGCGGGGGTGAGCAGTTCTTC. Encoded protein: CASSLVSGGEQFF.

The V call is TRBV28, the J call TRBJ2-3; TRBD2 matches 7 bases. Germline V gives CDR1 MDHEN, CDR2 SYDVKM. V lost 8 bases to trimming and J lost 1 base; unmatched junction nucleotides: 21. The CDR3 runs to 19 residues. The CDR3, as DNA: TGTGCCAGCCCAGAGTCTGCGGGAGCATCTCCGTACCGCACAGATACGCAGTATTTT. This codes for CASPESAGASPYRTDTQYF.

In DNA, the CDR3 is TGTGCCACCAGCATCGGGCCGGGGAGCTCCTACGAGCAGTACTTC. Translation: CATSIGPGSSYEQYF. This chain connects TRBV15 to TRBJ2-7, with D perhaps matching TRBD2 (5 bases). The length of the CDR3 is 15 residues. Between the trimmed V and J ends, which lost 4 bases and 0 bases, there was a span of 13 bases. Germline V CDR1 and CDR2: LNHNV, YYDKDF (reference sequence). Using reference TRBV15 and TRBJ2-7 for the parts outside the CDR3, the full variable domain is DAMVIQNPRYQVTQFGKPVTLSCSQTLNHNVMYWYQQKSSQAPKLLFHYYDKDFNNEADTPDNFQSRRPNTSFCFLDIRSPGLGDTAMYLCATSIGPGSSYEQYFGPGTRLTVT.

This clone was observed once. In DNA form, the CDR3 reads TGTGCCAGCAGTCGACAGGGCCGCACTGAAGCTTTCTTT. Translating it yields CASSRQGRTEAFF. The chain recombines TRBV27 with TRBJ1-1; the match to TRBD1 covers 7 bases. Germline loops: CDR1 MNHEY, CDR2 SMNVEV (reference sequence). The CDR3 contains 13 residues. V lost 5 bases, J lost 4 bases, and 4 bases stayed unmatched.

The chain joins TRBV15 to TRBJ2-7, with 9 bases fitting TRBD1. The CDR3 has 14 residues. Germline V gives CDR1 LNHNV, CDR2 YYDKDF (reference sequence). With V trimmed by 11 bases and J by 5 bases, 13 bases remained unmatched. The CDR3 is CAVDRDRVGHEQYF. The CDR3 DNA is TGTGCCGTCGACCGGGACAGGGTTGGGCACGAGCAGTACTTC.

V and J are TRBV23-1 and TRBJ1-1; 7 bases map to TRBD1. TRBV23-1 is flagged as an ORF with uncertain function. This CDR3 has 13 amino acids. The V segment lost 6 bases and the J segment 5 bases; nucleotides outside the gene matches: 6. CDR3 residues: CASSKDRSTEAFF. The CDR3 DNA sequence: TGCGCCAGCAGCAAGGACAGGTCTACTGAAGCTTTCTTT.

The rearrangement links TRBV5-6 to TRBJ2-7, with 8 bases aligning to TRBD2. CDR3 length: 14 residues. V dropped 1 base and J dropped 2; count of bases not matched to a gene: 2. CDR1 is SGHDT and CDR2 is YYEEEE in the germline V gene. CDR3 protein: CASSLLGLAYEQYF. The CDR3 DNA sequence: TGTGCCAGCAGCTTGTTGGGACTAGCCTACGAGCAGTACTTC.

For the CDR3, the DNA is TGTGCCAGCCAGAGGGACAGGGCCGCCTCTGGGGCCAACGTCCTGACTTTC. This sequence encodes CASQRDRAASGANVLTF. The J gene is TRBJ2-6, the V gene TRBV2; 9 bases line up with TRBD1. The CDR3 is 17 amino acids. After removal of 8 bases from V and 0 bases from J, the junction contained 8 bases not matched to a gene. CDR1 and CDR2 from the germline V gene are SNHLY and FYNNEI.